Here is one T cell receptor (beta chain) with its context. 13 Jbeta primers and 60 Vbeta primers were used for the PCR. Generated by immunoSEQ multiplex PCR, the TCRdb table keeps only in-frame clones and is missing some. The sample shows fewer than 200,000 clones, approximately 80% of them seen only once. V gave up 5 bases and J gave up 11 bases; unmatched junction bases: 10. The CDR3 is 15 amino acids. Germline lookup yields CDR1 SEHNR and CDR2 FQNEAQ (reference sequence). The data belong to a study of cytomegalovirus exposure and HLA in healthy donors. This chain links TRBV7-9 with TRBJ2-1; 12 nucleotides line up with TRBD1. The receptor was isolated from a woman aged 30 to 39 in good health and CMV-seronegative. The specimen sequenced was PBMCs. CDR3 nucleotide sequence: TGTGCCAGCAGCCCACCGGGACAGGGGGCACTAAAGCAGTTCTTC. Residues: CASSPPGQGALKQFF.